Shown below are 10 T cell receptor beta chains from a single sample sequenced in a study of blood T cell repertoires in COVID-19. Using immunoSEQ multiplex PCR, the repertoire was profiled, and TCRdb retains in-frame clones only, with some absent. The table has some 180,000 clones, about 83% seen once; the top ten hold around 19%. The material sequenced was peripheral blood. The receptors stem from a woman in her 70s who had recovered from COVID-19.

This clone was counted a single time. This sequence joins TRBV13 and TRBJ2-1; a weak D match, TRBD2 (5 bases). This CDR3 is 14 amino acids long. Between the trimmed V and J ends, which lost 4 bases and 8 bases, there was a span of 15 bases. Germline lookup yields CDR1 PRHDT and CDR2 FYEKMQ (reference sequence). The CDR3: CASSSRGSGDEQFF. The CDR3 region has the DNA TGTGCCAGCAGCTCCAGAGGCTCCGGGGATGAGCAGTTCTTC.

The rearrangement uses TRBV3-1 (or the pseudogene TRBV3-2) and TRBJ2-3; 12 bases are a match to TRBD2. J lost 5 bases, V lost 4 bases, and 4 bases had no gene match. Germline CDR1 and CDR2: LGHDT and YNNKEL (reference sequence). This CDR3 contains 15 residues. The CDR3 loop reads CASSPTSGREDTQYF. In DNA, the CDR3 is TGTGCCAGCAGCCCGACTAGCGGGAGAGAAGATACGCAGTATTTT.

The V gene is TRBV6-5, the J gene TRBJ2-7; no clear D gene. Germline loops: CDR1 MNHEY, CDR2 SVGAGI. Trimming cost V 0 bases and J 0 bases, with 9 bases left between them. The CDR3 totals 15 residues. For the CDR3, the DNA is TGTGCCAGCAGTTACTCGGTGGCCCACTCCTACGAGCAGTACTTC. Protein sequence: CASSYSVAHSYEQYF.

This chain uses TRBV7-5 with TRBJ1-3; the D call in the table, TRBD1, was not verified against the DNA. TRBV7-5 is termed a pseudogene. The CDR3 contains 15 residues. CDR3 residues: CVRSSQVLSGNTIYF. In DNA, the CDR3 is TGTGTCAGAAGCTCACAGGTCCTCTCTGGAAACACCATATATTTT.

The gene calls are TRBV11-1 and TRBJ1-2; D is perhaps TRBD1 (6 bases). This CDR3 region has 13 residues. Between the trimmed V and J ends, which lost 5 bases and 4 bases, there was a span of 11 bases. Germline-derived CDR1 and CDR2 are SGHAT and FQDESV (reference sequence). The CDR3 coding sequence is TGTGCCAGCAGCCCGGACAGACCCTATGGCTACACCTTC. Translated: CASSPDRPYGYTF. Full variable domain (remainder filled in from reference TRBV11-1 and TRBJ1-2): EAEVAQSPRYKITEKSQAVAFWCDPISGHATLYWYRQILGQGPELLVQFQDESVVDDSQLPKDRFSAERLKGVDSTLKIQPAELGDSAMYLCASSPDRPYGYTFGSGTRLTVV.

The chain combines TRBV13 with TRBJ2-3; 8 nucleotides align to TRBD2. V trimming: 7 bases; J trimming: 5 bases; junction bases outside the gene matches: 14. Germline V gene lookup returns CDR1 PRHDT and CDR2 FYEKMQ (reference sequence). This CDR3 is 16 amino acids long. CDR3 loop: CASTLTGLVVRDTQYF. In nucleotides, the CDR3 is TGTGCCAGCACCCTAACGGGACTAGTGGTCAGAGATACGCAGTATTTT.

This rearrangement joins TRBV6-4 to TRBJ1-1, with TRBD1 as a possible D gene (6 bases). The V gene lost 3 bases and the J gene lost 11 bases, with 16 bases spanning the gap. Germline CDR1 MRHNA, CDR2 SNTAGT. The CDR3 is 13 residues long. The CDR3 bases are TGTGCCAGCAGTGAGTCTACAGGGTTAACGGCTTTCTTT. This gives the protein CASSESTGLTAFF.

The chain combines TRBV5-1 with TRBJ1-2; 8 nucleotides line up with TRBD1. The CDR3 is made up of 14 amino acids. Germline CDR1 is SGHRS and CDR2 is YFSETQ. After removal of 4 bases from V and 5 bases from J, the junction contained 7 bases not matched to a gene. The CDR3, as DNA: TGCGCCAGCAGCCCAGGACAGGGTTGGTATGGCTACACCTTC. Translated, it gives CASSPGQGWYGYTF.

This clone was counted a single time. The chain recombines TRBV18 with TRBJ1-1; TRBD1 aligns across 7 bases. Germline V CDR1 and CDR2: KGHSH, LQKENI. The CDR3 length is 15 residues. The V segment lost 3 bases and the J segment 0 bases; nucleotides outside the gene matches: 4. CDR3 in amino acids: CASSPGQLMNTEAFF. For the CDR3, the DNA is TGTGCCAGCTCACCGGGACAGCTCATGAACACTGAAGCTTTCTTT. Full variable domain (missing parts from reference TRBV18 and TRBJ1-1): NAGVMQNPRHLVRRRGQEARLRCSPMKGHSHVYWYRQLPEEGLKFMVYLQKENIIDESGMPKERFSAEFPKEGPSILRIQQVVRGDSAAYFCASSPGQLMNTEAFFGQGTRLTVV.

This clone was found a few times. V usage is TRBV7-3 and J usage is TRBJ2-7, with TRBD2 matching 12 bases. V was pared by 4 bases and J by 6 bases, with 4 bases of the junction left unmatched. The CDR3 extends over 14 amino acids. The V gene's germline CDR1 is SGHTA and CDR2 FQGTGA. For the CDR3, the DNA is TGTGCCAGCAGCTCAGGACTAGCGGGGTCCGAGCAGTACTTC. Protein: CASSSGLAGSEQYF.